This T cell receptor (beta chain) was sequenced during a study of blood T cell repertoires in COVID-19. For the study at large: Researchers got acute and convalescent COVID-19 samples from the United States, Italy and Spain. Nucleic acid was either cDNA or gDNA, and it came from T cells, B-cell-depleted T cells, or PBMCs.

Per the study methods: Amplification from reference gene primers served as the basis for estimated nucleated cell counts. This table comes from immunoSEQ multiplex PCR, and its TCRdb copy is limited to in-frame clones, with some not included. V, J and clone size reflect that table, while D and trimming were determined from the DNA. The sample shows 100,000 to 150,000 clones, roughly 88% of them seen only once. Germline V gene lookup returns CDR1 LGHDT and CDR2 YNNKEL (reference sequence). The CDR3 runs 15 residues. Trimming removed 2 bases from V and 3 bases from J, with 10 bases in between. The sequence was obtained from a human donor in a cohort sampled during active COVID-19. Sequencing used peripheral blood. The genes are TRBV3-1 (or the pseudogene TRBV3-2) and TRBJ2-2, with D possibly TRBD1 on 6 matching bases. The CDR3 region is CASSQYRTDTGELFF. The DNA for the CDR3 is TGTGCCAGCAGCCAATATCGGACAGACACCGGGGAGCTGTTTTTT.